This is a list of T cell receptor beta chains from one sample in a study of blood T cell repertoires in COVID-19. TCRdb's table, derived via immunoSEQ multiplex PCR, lists solely in-frame clones and lacks some. The repertoire holds roughly 150,000 clones, with more than 65% as singletons. Sequenced material: peripheral blood. The source is a man between 65 and 85 years old with active or convalescent COVID-19. Each CDR3 is given with its conserved first and last residue. Fields, in order: J gene, V gene, clone size, D gene, CDR3 DNA, CDR3 protein. A D gene is named only where the DNA matches it firmly. Where a row states a size, it is once, few, many or the class of an expanded clone; other rows omit it.

j_gene: TRBJ2-2
v_gene: TRBV7-2
abundance: once
d_gene: .
CDR3nt: TGTGCCAGCAGCCCCAGAGGAGTACAGGGGGGGACCGGGGAGCTGTTTTTT
CDR3aa: CASSPRGVQGGTGELFF

j_gene: TRBJ2-3
v_gene: TRBV2
abundance: .
d_gene: TRBD2
CDR3nt: TGTGCCAGCAGTGTCGAGACTAGCGGGAGTTTGAGGGGTCGTACAGATACGCAGTATTTT
CDR3aa: CASSVETSGSLRGRTDTQYF

j_gene: TRBJ1-1
v_gene: TRBV6-5
abundance: .
d_gene: TRBD1
CDR3nt: TGTGCCAGCAGAACCGGGACAGAAAAGAGGGCTTTCTTT
CDR3aa: CASRTGTEKRAFF

j_gene: TRBJ2-1
v_gene: TRBV5-1
abundance: .
d_gene: .
CDR3nt: TGCGCCAGCAGTCGAGGCGATGAGCAGTTCTTC
CDR3aa: CASSRGDEQFF

j_gene: TRBJ1-1
v_gene: TRBV10-1
abundance: few
d_gene: .
CDR3nt: TGCGCCAGCAGTGAGACGGGGGGAATAGAGACTGAAGCTTTCTTT
CDR3aa: CASSETGGIETEAFF

j_gene: TRBJ1-1
v_gene: TRBV7-9
abundance: .
d_gene: TRBD1
CDR3nt: TGTGCCAGCAGCCCTACCACAGGGGGGACGAACACTGAAGCTTTCTTT
CDR3aa: CASSPTTGGTNTEAFF

j_gene: TRBJ2-7
v_gene: TRBV5-6
abundance: .
d_gene: .
CDR3nt: TGTGCCAGCATCAAGGGGGAGTACGAGCAGTACTTC
CDR3aa: CASIKGEYEQYF

j_gene: TRBJ2-1
v_gene: TRBV6-5
abundance: .
d_gene: TRBD2
CDR3nt: TGTGCCAGCAGTTACGGCGGGGGGGGTTACTATGAGCAGTTCTTC
CDR3aa: CASSYGGGGYYEQFF

j_gene: TRBJ2-7
v_gene: TRBV11-2
abundance: .
d_gene: .
CDR3nt: TGTGCCAGCAGCCCCCTGGGCAGGGGCTTGGACGAGCAGTACTTC
CDR3aa: CASSPLGRGLDEQYF

j_gene: TRBJ1-2
v_gene: TRBV12-3/TRBV12-4
abundance: .
d_gene: .
CDR3nt: TGTGCCAGCAGTTTATATCCCTATGGCTACACCTTC
CDR3aa: CASSLYPYGYTF

j_gene: TRBJ1-1
v_gene: TRBV19
abundance: .
d_gene: .
CDR3nt: TGTGCCAGTAGTACGGTCAGGGACACTGAAGCTTTCTTT
CDR3aa: CASSTVRDTEAFF

j_gene: TRBJ2-2
v_gene: TRBV11-3
abundance: .
d_gene: TRBD2
CDR3nt: TGTGCCAGTGCCGGGAGGGCCTACACCGGGGAGCTGTTTTTT
CDR3aa: CASAGRAYTGELFF

j_gene: TRBJ1-2
v_gene: TRBV27
abundance: .
d_gene: TRBD1
CDR3nt: TGTGCCAGCAGGGGGACAGGGGCTAACTATGGCTACACCTTC
CDR3aa: CASRGTGANYGYTF

j_gene: TRBJ1-1
v_gene: TRBV9
abundance: .
d_gene: .
CDR3nt: TGTGCCAGCAGCGCACGGACAGTCCCGGGAGGTACTGAAGCTTTCTTT
CDR3aa: CASSARTVPGGTEAFF

j_gene: TRBJ1-2
v_gene: TRBV3-1/TRBV3-2
abundance: .
d_gene: .
CDR3nt: TGTGCCAGCAGCCCGCGTCAGGGCGGGGGAAATGGCTACACCTTC
CDR3aa: CASSPRQGGGNGYTF

j_gene: TRBJ1-2
v_gene: TRBV20-1
abundance: .
d_gene: .
CDR3nt: TGCAACGCGGGAGGGTATGGCTACACCTTC
CDR3aa: CNAGGYGYTF

j_gene: TRBJ2-2
v_gene: TRBV5-1
abundance: few
d_gene: .
CDR3nt: TGCGCCAGCAGCCGGGAAGGGCGGGACACCGGGGAGCTGTTTTTT
CDR3aa: CASSREGRDTGELFF

j_gene: TRBJ2-7
v_gene: TRBV7-2
abundance: few
d_gene: .
CDR3nt: TGTGCCAGCAGCCAAATCTACGAGCAGTACTTC
CDR3aa: CASSQIYEQYF

j_gene: TRBJ1-2
v_gene: TRBV4-3
abundance: .
d_gene: TRBD1
CDR3nt: TGCGCCAGCAGCCGGACCGGGACAGGGAGAGGCTACACCTTC
CDR3aa: CASSRTGTGRGYTF

j_gene: TRBJ1-2
v_gene: TRBV2
abundance: .
d_gene: .
CDR3nt: TGTGCCAGCAGTAGCAACAGTGGTAGTTACTATGGCTACACCTTC
CDR3aa: CASSSNSGSYYGYTF

j_gene: TRBJ2-5
v_gene: TRBV30
abundance: .
d_gene: .
CDR3nt: TGTGCCTGGAGTAGGGACTCTCGGCAAGAGACCCAGTACTTC
CDR3aa: CAWSRDSRQETQYF

j_gene: TRBJ2-2
v_gene: TRBV6-5
abundance: .
d_gene: .
CDR3nt: TGTGCCAGCAGTTATGTTTCGGGCACCGGGGAGCTGTTTTTT
CDR3aa: CASSYVSGTGELFF

j_gene: TRBJ2-5
v_gene: TRBV4-3
abundance: once
d_gene: .
CDR3nt: TGCGCCAGCAGCCAAATACTGGACAGCCAAGAGACCCAGTACTTC
CDR3aa: CASSQILDSQETQYF

j_gene: TRBJ2-7
v_gene: TRBV21-1
abundance: .
d_gene: .
CDR3nt: TGTGCCAGCAGCCTACGGACTAGTTGCCCCTACGAGCAGTACTTC
CDR3aa: CASSLRTSCPYEQYF

j_gene: TRBJ1-2
v_gene: TRBV19
abundance: .
d_gene: .
CDR3nt: TGTGCCAGTAGTATCGCTCGGAGCGTGGGTGGCTACACCTTC
CDR3aa: CASSIARSVGGYTF

j_gene: TRBJ1-2
v_gene: TRBV5-1
abundance: .
d_gene: TRBD1
CDR3nt: TGCGCCAGCACCCCTGGTGGGACAGGCCCCCTTCGCCACACCTTC
CDR3aa: CASTPGGTGPLRHTF

j_gene: TRBJ2-5
v_gene: TRBV11-2
abundance: .
d_gene: TRBD2
CDR3nt: TGTGCCAGCAGCTTAGTGCTAGCGGGAGGCCAAGAGACCCAGTACTTC
CDR3aa: CASSLVLAGGQETQYF

j_gene: TRBJ2-3
v_gene: TRBV5-4
abundance: .
d_gene: TRBD2
CDR3nt: TGTGCCAGCAGCTGGGGGACTAGCGGGGTCGCAGATACGCAGTATTTT
CDR3aa: CASSWGTSGVADTQYF

j_gene: TRBJ2-3
v_gene: TRBV10-3
abundance: .
d_gene: TRBD1
CDR3nt: TGTGCCATCAGTGAGGAAGACAGGGGGACAGATACGCAGTATTTT
CDR3aa: CAISEEDRGTDTQYF